Listed below are T cell receptor beta chains from one sample, sequenced in a study of cytomegalovirus exposure and HLA in healthy donors. Method: immunoSEQ multiplex PCR; TCRdb's copy keeps in-frame clones and lacks some. This sample has some 130,000 clones, with roughly 70% found just once. Material for sequencing was PBMCs. Receptors originate from a man aged 40-49 years in good health and CMV-seronegative. Each CDR3 is given with its conserved first and last residue. D genes are given only for firm matches. The size field is filled for only some rows; it gives once, few, many or a size class.

DNA	CDR3	size	J	V	D
TGCGCCAGCAGCTATGCCGAGGGGGCGACCGGGGAGCTGTTTTTT	CASSYAEGATGELFF	NA	TRBJ2-2	TRBV5-1	TRBD1
TGTGCCAGCAGCGTACTAGCGGGGGGACCCACAGATACGCAGTATTTT	CASSVLAGGPTDTQYF	NA	TRBJ2-3	TRBV9	TRBD2
TGTGCCAGCAGCTTATGGCCTAGCGGGAACACCGGGGAGCTGTTTTTT	CASSLWPSGNTGELFF	NA	TRBJ2-2	TRBV7-3	TRBD2
TGCGCCAGCAGCTTTACAGGGGGCGGTGGCACCGGGGAGCTGTTTTTT	CASSFTGGGGTGELFF	NA	TRBJ2-2	TRBV5-1	TRBD1
TGTGCCAGCAGCAGGATGACCGGGACTAGCAATTACGATACGCAGTATTTT	CASSRMTGTSNYDTQYF	NA	TRBJ2-3	TRBV11-2	TRBD2
TGTGCCAGCAGCTTAGCGCAACAGGGGAACACCGGGGAGCTGTTTTTT	CASSLAQQGNTGELFF	NA	TRBJ2-2	TRBV7-2	NA
TGTGCCAGCAGTCAATGGAGACAGGGGGCTATCAACGAGCAGTACTTC	CASSQWRQGAINEQYF	NA	TRBJ2-7	TRBV6-6	TRBD1
TGCGCCAGCAGCCCGACGGGGACAGAGCAAGAGACCCAGTACTTC	CASSPTGTEQETQYF	NA	TRBJ2-5	TRBV4-3	TRBD1
TGTGCCTGGATCCCCAGGGGGTTTGGAAACACCATATATTTT	CAWIPRGFGNTIYF	NA	TRBJ1-3	TRBV30	TRBD1
TGCAGTGCTGGGGGGGGTGGGGGCGGCACTGAAGCTTTCTTT	CSAGGGGGGTEAFF	NA	TRBJ1-1	TRBV29-1	NA
TGTGCCAGTAGTAACGGACAGGGCTACGAGCAGTACTTC	CASSNGQGYEQYF	NA	TRBJ2-7	TRBV19	TRBD1
TGTGCCTGGATCTGGGCTGACAGGAACACTGAAGCTTTCTTT	CAWIWADRNTEAFF	NA	TRBJ1-1	TRBV30	NA
TGTGCCTGGAGGGGACAGCACAATCAGCCCCAGCATTTT	CAWRGQHNQPQHF	NA	TRBJ1-5	TRBV30	TRBD1
TGCGCCAGCAGCCAAGGCCTAGACAGGGGAGACGATGGCTACACCTTC	CASSQGLDRGDDGYTF	many	TRBJ1-2	TRBV4-3	TRBD1
TGTGCCAGCAGCGGAACAGGGGGGGCAAATTCCTACGAGCAGTACTTC	CASSGTGGANSYEQYF	NA	TRBJ2-7	TRBV9	NA
TGTGCCAGCAGAACCCTTTTCGGGCTAGCGGGCCAGAACCTTGGCGATGAGCAGTTCTTC	CASRTLFGLAGQNLGDEQFF	NA	TRBJ2-1	TRBV2	TRBD2
TGTGCCAGCAGACTAGCTACAACTCATGAGCAGTTCTTC	CASRLATTHEQFF	NA	TRBJ2-1	TRBV27	NA
TGTGCCAGCAGTGTTGGGCGGGGCACTGAAGCTTTCTTT	CASSVGRGTEAFF	NA	TRBJ1-1	TRBV2	NA
TGCGCCAGCAGCCATGATACGGGGGTCACCGGGGAGCTGTTTTTT	CASSHDTGVTGELFF	NA	TRBJ2-2	TRBV4-1	NA
TGTGCCAGCAGCTTCCGGGACAGGGCCCCAAGGGGCGAGCAGTACTTC	CASSFRDRAPRGEQYF	once	TRBJ2-7	TRBV5-4	TRBD1
TGTGCCAGCAGCGTTACCTCCCCTCTAGCGGGGGGACTGAGTAGAAATGAGCAGTTCTTC	CASSVTSPLAGGLSRNEQFF	few	TRBJ2-1	TRBV9	TRBD2
TGTGCCAGCAGCGACCGGGACAGGGACGAAAAACTGTTTTTT	CASSDRDRDEKLFF	NA	TRBJ1-4	TRBV6-5	TRBD1
TGCGCCAGCAGTGAGGACTCCAGGAGCGGGCCGAGCTCCTACGAGCAGTACTTC	CASSEDSRSGPSSYEQYF	NA	TRBJ2-7	TRBV10-1	NA
TGTGCCAGCAGCTTAGTCGGGAGTGGAAAACTGTTTTTT	CASSLVGSGKLFF	NA	TRBJ1-4	TRBV7-2	NA
TGTGCCTGGGATGGAGGGGCGGATACGCAGTATTTT	CAWDGGADTQYF	NA	TRBJ2-3	TRBV30	NA
TGTGCCAGCAGGGAGCGGGGCGGGTGGGATACGCAGTATTTT	CASRERGGWDTQYF	few	TRBJ2-3	TRBV5-4	TRBD2
TGTGCCAGCAGTTACTCGAGCCCTCCAACCTACGAGCAGTACTTC	CASSYSSPPTYEQYF	NA	TRBJ2-7	TRBV6-5	NA
TGCGCCAGCAGCTTGGGGCAGGGGGGTGAAAAACTGTTTTTT	CASSLGQGGEKLFF	NA	TRBJ1-4	TRBV5-1	TRBD1
TGTGCCAGCAGTTCCGGAGGGACAGGGGGCTATGGCTACACCTTC	CASSSGGTGGYGYTF	NA	TRBJ1-2	TRBV6-1	TRBD1
TGTGCCATCAGTTCGGGACAGGGGACGAGATACGAGCAGTACTTC	CAISSGQGTRYEQYF	NA	TRBJ2-7	TRBV10-3	TRBD1
TGTGCCAGCAGTGAGAGGGCGCAAGGCACCGGGGAGCTGTTTTTT	CASSERAQGTGELFF	NA	TRBJ2-2	TRBV2	NA
TGTGCCTGGAGTCTAGCCCCCCTCGAGCAGTACTTC	CAWSLAPLEQYF	NA	TRBJ2-7	TRBV30	NA
TGCAGCGTGATATTCAGGGCCAGAATTAATGAAAAACTGTTTTTT	CSVIFRARINEKLFF	NA	TRBJ1-4	TRBV29-1	NA
TGTGCCACTCAAGGGACAGGGGGAATATACGAGCAGTACTTC	CATQGTGGIYEQYF	NA	TRBJ2-7	TRBV19	TRBD1
TGTGCCAGTAGTCCACAGGGGTTATCTAATGAAAAACTGTTTTTT	CASSPQGLSNEKLFF	NA	TRBJ1-4	TRBV19	TRBD1
TGTGCCAGCAGGGGAGCGGGCCTCTCCTACGAGCAGTACTTC	CASRGAGLSYEQYF	NA	TRBJ2-7	TRBV2	NA
TGTGCCAGCAGCTTACGCGGGAGAACAGATACGCAGTATTTT	CASSLRGRTDTQYF	few	TRBJ2-3	TRBV7-9	TRBD2
TGTGCCAGCAGTCCAAGACAGGGGGCGGACTATGGCTACACCTTC	CASSPRQGADYGYTF	NA	TRBJ1-2	TRBV27	TRBD1
TGTGCCAGCAGCTTGGACGGGAACTCTGGCTACACCTTC	CASSLDGNSGYTF	few	TRBJ1-2	TRBV5-4	NA
TGTGCCAGCAGCACGGGACTAGCGGGGACGGCAGATACGCAGTATTTT	CASSTGLAGTADTQYF	NA	TRBJ2-3	TRBV7-2	TRBD2
TGTGCCAGCAGCTTAACAGGGGCCCTTAGCACAGATACGCAGTATTTT	CASSLTGALSTDTQYF	NA	TRBJ2-3	TRBV7-9	TRBD1
TGTGCCAGTAGCTCGGGGGGCCGGGGTTCGGCTTCACCCCTCCACTTT	CASSSGGRGSASPLHF	NA	TRBJ1-6	TRBV19	NA
TGTGCCAGCAGCTTACAGGGAAACTATGGCTACACCTTC	CASSLQGNYGYTF	NA	TRBJ1-2	TRBV7-9	NA
TGTGCCAGCAGCTCTCCGGGACAGGGATTTGGCGGCTACACCTTC	CASSSPGQGFGGYTF	NA	TRBJ1-2	TRBV5-4	TRBD1
TGTGCCAGCAGCTTGGCCTCCTTGCAGGGAGGAGGTTCTGGCTACACCTTC	CASSLASLQGGGSGYTF	NA	TRBJ1-2	TRBV5-5	NA
TGTGCCAGCTCACCCCTCAGGGTCTTTGAGACCCAGTACTTC	CASSPLRVFETQYF	NA	TRBJ2-5	TRBV18	NA
TGCAGCGGACCTAGCGGGGCCAACAATGAGCAGTTCTTC	CSGPSGANNEQFF	NA	TRBJ2-1	TRBV29-1	TRBD2
TGTGCCAGCAGCCAGCAGGGGGCGGATACGCAGTATTTT	CASSQQGADTQYF	NA	TRBJ2-3	TRBV5-4	TRBD1
TGTGCCAGCAGCTTATCAAGTCGCTGGCAGGGGGACTCTGGGGCCAACGTCCTGACTTTC	CASSLSSRWQGDSGANVLTF	NA	TRBJ2-6	TRBV7-8	TRBD1
TGTGCCAGCAGCCGCACCGGGACAGGGGTTGAGCAGTTCTTC	CASSRTGTGVEQFF	once	TRBJ2-1	TRBV5-4	TRBD1
TGTGCCAGCAGCCTCTGGGTGGACAGGGCTGACGAGCAGTACTTC	CASSLWVDRADEQYF	NA	TRBJ2-7	TRBV11-2	TRBD1
TGTGCCAGCAGCTTACCCCCCAGGGAGGAAGGGACCCAGTACTTC	CASSLPPREEGTQYF	NA	TRBJ2-5	TRBV7-9	NA
TGTGCCAGCAGCCCTAGACAGGACACTGAAGCTTTCTTT	CASSPRQDTEAFF	NA	TRBJ1-1	TRBV5-4	NA
TGCGCCAGCAGTGAGTCGCTAGGGGAAGAGACCCAGTACTTC	CASSESLGEETQYF	NA	TRBJ2-5	TRBV10-2	NA
TGTGCCATCAGTGAGTTGGGTGAGAGGGAGACCCAGTACTTC	CAISELGERETQYF	NA	TRBJ2-5	TRBV10-3	NA